This T cell receptor beta chain derives from a study of cytomegalovirus exposure and HLA in healthy donors. Overall study findings and caveats: The study flagged approximately 180 TCR beta chains as cytomegalovirus-associated.

With 60 Vbeta and 13 Jbeta primers, the PCR was carried out. TCRdb keeps only in-frame clones here, not all; method: immunoSEQ multiplex PCR. This table has some 180,000 clones, just over 75% appearing once. As regards this clone: Its specificity is not known.

CDR1 and CDR2 from the germline V gene are LGHNA and YSLEER. This CDR3 comprises 17 residues. V lost 3 bases to trimming and J lost 1 base, with 17 bases between them. This chain joins TRBV4-3 and TRBJ2-3, with D unclear. The clonotype originates from a man younger than 35 in good health and CMV-seronegative. Sequenced sample: PBMCs. DNA for the CDR3: TGCGCCAGCAGCCAGGCCCTCGTGGGCTCCGGCACAGATACGCAGTATTTT. Protein sequence: CASSQALVGSGTDTQYF.